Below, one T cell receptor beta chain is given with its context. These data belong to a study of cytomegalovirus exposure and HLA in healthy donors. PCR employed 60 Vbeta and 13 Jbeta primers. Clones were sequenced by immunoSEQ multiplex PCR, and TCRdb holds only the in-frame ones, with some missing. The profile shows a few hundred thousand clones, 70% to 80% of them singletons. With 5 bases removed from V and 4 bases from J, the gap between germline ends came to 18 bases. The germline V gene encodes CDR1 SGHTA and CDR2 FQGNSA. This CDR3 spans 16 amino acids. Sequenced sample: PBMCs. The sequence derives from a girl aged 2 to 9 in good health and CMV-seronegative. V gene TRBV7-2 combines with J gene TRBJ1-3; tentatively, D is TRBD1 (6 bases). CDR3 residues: CASSTGRQAPGNTIYF. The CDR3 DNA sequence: TGTGCCAGCAGCACAGGCAGACAGGCGCCGGGAAACACCATATATTTT. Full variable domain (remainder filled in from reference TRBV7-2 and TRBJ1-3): GAGVSQSPSNKVTEKGKDVELRCDPISGHTALYWYRQSLGQGLEFLIYFQGNSAPDKSGLPSDRFSAERTGGSVSTLTIQRTQQEDSAVYLCASSTGRQAPGNTIYFGEGSWLTVV.